Listed below are T cell receptor beta chains from one sample, sequenced in a study of PD-L1 blockade in urothelial cancer. Here immunoSEQ multiplex PCR was the method, and the copy in TCRdb shows in-frame clones only, minus some. The sample consists of under 40,000 clones, over 75% of them appearing once. The input for sequencing was PBMCs, taken around atezolizumab (anti-PD-L1) treatment. These receptors originate from an older man with urothelial cancer. CDR3s include the opening cysteine and the closing phenylalanine or tryptophan. The order of the fields is J gene, D gene, clone size, V gene, CDR3 DNA, CDR3 protein. A D gene is named only where the DNA matches it firmly. Size is omitted from some rows. Given values are once, few, many or a class for expanded clones.

>TRBJ2-3|NA|NA|TRBV5-4
TGTGCCAGCACCTTCGGTACGGGCGGGGGCACAGATACGCAGTATTTT
CASTFGTGGGTDTQYF
>TRBJ2-2|NA|NA|TRBV7-3
TGTGCCAGCAGCTTAGGGGTCGAGGACTATATAAGTTCGGGGACCGGGGAGCTGTTTTTT
CASSLGVEDYISSGTGELFF
>TRBJ1-1|NA|NA|TRBV14
TGTGCCAGCAGCCAAGATATGGGCGTGGGGCACACTGAAGCTTTCTTT
CASSQDMGVGHTEAFF
>TRBJ2-7|NA|NA|TRBV19
TGTGCCAGTAGTATCGGCGGAGAGCAGTACTTC
CASSIGGEQYF
>TRBJ1-1|NA|NA|TRBV23-1
TGCGCCAGCAGTCCTATTTTACAGGGATGGAAAATAAAGCCTGAAGCTTTCTTT
CASSPILQGWKIKPEAFF
>TRBJ2-1|TRBD2|NA|TRBV7-9
TGTGCCAGCAGAGCAGATGGGACTAGCGGGAGGAACTACAATGAGCAGTTCTTC
CASRADGTSGRNYNEQFF
>TRBJ2-1|NA|NA|TRBV7-9
TGTGCCAGCAGCTTCGACGGGAGTGGTAATGAGCAGTTCTTC
CASSFDGSGNEQFF
>TRBJ2-1|NA|NA|TRBV15
TGTGCCACCAGCAGAGATCTGGCAGGGGCCGCAAATGAGCAGTTCTTC
CATSRDLAGAANEQFF
>TRBJ2-2|NA|NA|TRBV9
TGTGCCAGCAGCCCGAAGGGGGGGTACACCGGGGAGCTGTTTTTT
CASSPKGGYTGELFF
>TRBJ1-2|NA|NA|TRBV6-1
TGTGCCAGCAGGGGGGGACGAGGCTACACCTTC
CASRGGRGYTF
>TRBJ2-7|NA|few|TRBV7-9
TGTGCCAGCAGCTTAGAAATTTCGAGGGAGCAGTACTTC
CASSLEISREQYF
>TRBJ2-1|NA|NA|TRBV7-3
TGTGCCAGCAGCTTAATAGGAGGGGTTGGCAATGAGCAGTTCTTC
CASSLIGGVGNEQFF
>TRBJ2-5|TRBD1|NA|TRBV6-6
TGTGCCAGCAGCCTCGGACAGGGGCGCCAAGAGACCCAGTACTTC
CASSLGQGRQETQYF
>TRBJ1-5|NA|NA|TRBV6-4
TGTGCCAGCAGTGACTCAATCCAGAAACACCGGGACAATAACCAGCCCCAGCATTTT
CASSDSIQKHRDNNQPQHF
>TRBJ1-5|NA|NA|TRBV28
TGTGCCAGCAGGGGGCAAACAAATCAGCCCCAGCATTTT
CASRGQTNQPQHF
>TRBJ2-3|NA|NA|TRBV29-1
TGCAGCGTTGAAACTATACCAGGGCCCACAGATACGCAGTATTTT
CSVETIPGPTDTQYF
>TRBJ2-7|NA|NA|TRBV2
TGTGCCAGCAGCTCAAGAGACGCGGTCGGGGAGCAGTACTTC
CASSSRDAVGEQYF
>TRBJ2-7|TRBD1|NA|TRBV19
TGTGCCAGTAGTCCCCGTAGGGACAGTCCCTCCTACGAGCAGTACTTC
CASSPRRDSPSYEQYF
>TRBJ2-6|TRBD1|NA|TRBV9
TGTGCCAGCAGCGTAAGGGGACAGGGGAACTCTGGGGCCAACGTCCTGACTTTC
CASSVRGQGNSGANVLTF
>TRBJ1-4|NA|NA|TRBV30
TGTGCCTGGAGTGTCGCCCAAGGGGATGAAAAACTGTTTTTT
CAWSVAQGDEKLFF
>TRBJ2-1|NA|NA|TRBV2
TGTGCCAGCAAGTGGGACTCAGTTTATGAGCAGTTCTTC
CASKWDSVYEQFF
>TRBJ2-1|TRBD2|NA|TRBV7-8
TGTGCCAGCAGCTTATCAGGACTAGCGGGAGGGGGGGACAATGAGCAGTTCTTC
CASSLSGLAGGGDNEQFF
>TRBJ1-2|TRBD1|once|TRBV19
TGTGCCAGTAGGGCTTTCCGGGACAGCTCTAACTATGGCTACACCTTC
CASRAFRDSSNYGYTF
>TRBJ2-7|TRBD1|NA|TRBV11-2
TGTGCCAGCAGCAAGGACAGGGGGGTGTGGGAGCAGTACTTC
CASSKDRGVWEQYF
>TRBJ1-2|TRBD1|NA|TRBV4-1
TGCGCCAGCAGCCAAACGACAGGGGGAGACTATGGCTACACCTTC
CASSQTTGGDYGYTF